Sequencing of this TCR beta chain was carried out in a study of blood T cells in healthy people across ages. Study details: Roughly one uniquely barcoded beta molecule per two T cells was captured. Study-wide points: Age brought a roughly linear fall in TCR beta diversity measured per million T cells. With donor CMV status unknown, expanded clonotype changes were possibly confounded. Higher diversity, along with more naive CD4+ cells, distinguished long-lived donors from aged donors.

Germline CDR1 reads DFQATT; CDR2 reads SNEGSKA (reference sequence). The CDR3 covers 13 residues. J gave up 2 bases and V 2 bases, and 2 bases lay outside the gene matches. Then a second PCR, running about 6 to 12 cycles, was carried out with a sample-barcoded 5' primer and a J-beta primer mix. One entry per CDR3 protein results from TCRdb running MiXCR on the 5' RACE reads. Found here are about 970,000 distinct CDR3 sequences, roughly half of them singletons; the top ten hold about 20%. This clonotype was seen only a few times. Its antigen is still unknown. The source is a woman aged 60-70 years in good health. V is TRBV20-1 and J is TRBJ2-7, with 8 positions matching TRBD1. Sequencing was performed on blood. CDR3 region: CSARQGAPYEQYF. DNA of the CDR3: TGCAGTGCTAGACAGGGGGCCCCCTACGAGCAGTACTTC.